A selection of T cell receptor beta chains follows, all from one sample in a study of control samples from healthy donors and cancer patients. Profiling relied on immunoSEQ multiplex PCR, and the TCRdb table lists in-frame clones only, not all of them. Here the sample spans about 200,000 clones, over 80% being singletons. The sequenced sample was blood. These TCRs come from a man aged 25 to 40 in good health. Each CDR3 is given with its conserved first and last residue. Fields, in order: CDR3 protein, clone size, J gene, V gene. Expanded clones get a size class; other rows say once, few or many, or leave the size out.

CDR3: CASSTVGGQPQHF; size: -; J: TRBJ1-5; V: TRBV19
CDR3: CASSGLQGYYGYTF; size: -; J: TRBJ1-2; V: TRBV9
CDR3: CAWTPTQGASYEQYF; size: -; J: TRBJ2-7; V: TRBV30
CDR3: CASGLDPRLERDRSYEQYF; size: -; J: TRBJ2-7; V: TRBV12-5
CDR3: CASSLGQGSYNEQFF; size: -; J: TRBJ2-1; V: TRBV5-4
CDR3: CASSEDPLTGTQHF; size: -; J: TRBJ1-5; V: TRBV6-1
CDR3: CASSGGTRVRNTIYF; size: -; J: TRBJ1-3; V: TRBV9
CDR3: CASSTLTGTGTSGANVLTF; size: -; J: TRBJ2-6; V: TRBV9
CDR3: CASSQDTGSYEQYF; size: -; J: TRBJ2-7; V: TRBV4-2
CDR3: CASSPWDRGSYEQYF; size: -; J: TRBJ2-7; V: TRBV6-6
CDR3: CASSFRDNSPLHF; size: once; J: TRBJ1-6; V: TRBV27
CDR3: CASRPGTWYGYTF; size: -; J: TRBJ1-2; V: TRBV19
CDR3: CASSLGEANNSPLHF; size: -; J: TRBJ1-6; V: TRBV5-1
CDR3: CASSLVVGAYEQYF; size: -; J: TRBJ2-7; V: TRBV5-1
CDR3: CSAKGHSQHF; size: -; J: TRBJ1-5; V: TRBV20-1
CDR3: CASSLSGGQFLYGYTF; size: -; J: TRBJ1-2; V: TRBV5-6
CDR3: CASKRQGDNQPQHF; size: -; J: TRBJ1-5; V: TRBV19
CDR3: CASSLGWGDPYEQYF; size: -; J: TRBJ2-7; V: TRBV7-2
CDR3: CASSQSQADHFYEQYF; size: -; J: TRBJ2-7; V: TRBV23-1
CDR3: CATKDGATLGYNEQFF; size: -; J: TRBJ2-1; V: TRBV5-1
CDR3: CASSIDIGAFF; size: -; J: TRBJ1-1; V: TRBV12-3/TRBV12-4
CDR3: CATSDEWDPMSQYF; size: -; J: TRBJ2-3; V: TRBV24-1
CDR3: CASSFPGTSGIGELFF; size: -; J: TRBJ2-2; V: TRBV7-9
CDR3: CASSPPKLNTGELFF; size: -; J: TRBJ2-2; V: TRBV7-9
CDR3: CASSQAGTGFGGYTF; size: -; J: TRBJ1-2; V: TRBV7-9
CDR3: CASSPRFRQSTDTQYF; size: -; J: TRBJ2-3; V: TRBV18
CDR3: CASCLQAGSTDTQYF; size: -; J: TRBJ2-3; V: TRBV5-1
CDR3: CASSLQGWTGDTEAFF; size: -; J: TRBJ1-1; V: TRBV5-1
CDR3: CASSVYRNMNTEAFF; size: once; J: TRBJ1-1; V: TRBV2
CDR3: CAIRSSGMMIQGGYTF; size: -; J: TRBJ1-2; V: TRBV10-3
CDR3: CASSVAPSFTIYF; size: -; J: TRBJ1-3; V: TRBV9
CDR3: CASSLPGQGLETQYF; size: -; J: TRBJ2-5; V: TRBV7-9
CDR3: CATSSPYRTSSTTDTQYF; size: -; J: TRBJ2-3; V: TRBV15
CDR3: CASKLRRNTGELFF; size: many; J: TRBJ2-2; V: TRBV6-5
CDR3: CASQGPTGELFF; size: -; J: TRBJ2-2; V: TRBV11-3
CDR3: CASSLGLMTAVGDYGYTF; size: -; J: TRBJ1-2; V: TRBV5-6
CDR3: CASSYSRAGELFF; size: -; J: TRBJ2-2; V: TRBV6-5
CDR3: CASSPPGTGGYSPLHF; size: -; J: TRBJ1-6; V: TRBV3-1/TRBV3-2
CDR3: CASSQRSDTQYF; size: -; J: TRBJ2-3; V: TRBV3-1/TRBV3-2
CDR3: CASSVVGPRDTQYF; size: once; J: TRBJ2-3; V: TRBV2
CDR3: CASRDRGDRNQPQHF; size: -; J: TRBJ1-5; V: TRBV6-5
CDR3: CASSLVQAYNEQFF; size: many; J: TRBJ2-1; V: TRBV7-8
CDR3: CATSDSQRVGQYF; size: -; J: TRBJ2-7; V: TRBV24-1
CDR3: CASSLDRGPDTQYF; size: -; J: TRBJ2-3; V: TRBV11-1
CDR3: CASSSPSGNSPLHF; size: -; J: TRBJ1-6; V: TRBV13
CDR3: CAWSSVFSGANVLTF; size: -; J: TRBJ2-6; V: TRBV30
CDR3: CASSEIDEQYF; size: -; J: TRBJ2-7; V: TRBV6-1
CDR3: CASSSRSRGAAGYTF; size: -; J: TRBJ1-2; V: TRBV25-1
CDR3: CASSLGQETSEQFF; size: -; J: TRBJ2-1; V: TRBV5-1